This entry describes one TCR beta chain. This sample is part of a study of cytomegalovirus exposure and HLA in healthy donors. Looking at the study overall: An earlier analysis identified approximately 110 million unique TCR beta sequences in about 200 million T cells.

Vbeta (60) and Jbeta (13) primers were used in the PCR. The assay was immunoSEQ multiplex PCR, and TCRdb's table has in-frame clones only and misses some. This sample yields some 190,000 clones, of which more than 70% are seen a single time; around 1.4% belongs to the top ten. The specimen was PBMCs. The clonotype comes from a girl aged 5-17 years in good health and CMV-seropositive.

The CDR3 loop reads CASSRSSESRDTQYF. CDR3 DNA sequence: TGTGCCAGCTCACGGTCTAGCGAGTCGAGAGATACGCAGTATTTT. The rearrangement uses TRBV18 and TRBJ2-3; D might be TRBD2 (6 bases). Trimming stripped 4 bases from V and 5 bases from J, with 16 bases between. Germline lookup yields CDR1 KGHSH and CDR2 LQKENI. The CDR3 runs 15 residues.